A single sample is the source of the 27 T cell receptor beta chains below, sequenced in a study of blood T cell repertoires in COVID-19. The repertoire was sequenced with immunoSEQ multiplex PCR; TCRdb's copy has only in-frame clones and lacks some. The profile shows more than 150,000 clones, around nine tenths of them singletons. The sequenced material came from peripheral blood. The receptors were sampled from a woman aged 70 to 79 with COVID-19, enrolled during active disease.

The rearrangement uses TRBV3-1 (or the pseudogene TRBV3-2) and TRBJ1-2; D uncertain. The CDR3 runs to 15 residues. The germline gives CDR1 LGHDT, CDR2 YNNKEL (reference sequence). V lost 3 bases and J lost 0, with 11 bases in between. The CDR3 bases are TGTGCCAGCAGCCACCAAGGCGGAGCTAACTATGGCTACACCTTC. It codes for CASSHQGGANYGYTF.

The V gene is TRBV19, the J gene TRBJ1-1; D uncertain. Trimming took 3 bases from V and 0 from J, leaving 5 bases between them. Germline values: CDR1 LNHDA, CDR2 SQIVND (reference sequence). The CDR3 extends over 13 amino acids. The CDR3 sequence is CASSIEMNTEAFF. The CDR3, as DNA: TGTGCCAGTAGTATTGAGATGAACACTGAAGCTTTCTTT. Full variable domain (outside the CDR3, taken from reference TRBV19 and TRBJ1-1): DGGITQSPKYLFRKEGQNVTLSCEQNLNHDAMYWYRQDPGQGLRLIYYSQIVNDFQKGDIAEGYSVSREKKESFPLTVTSAQKNPTAFYLCASSIEMNTEAFFGQGTRLTVV.

The V and J genes are TRBV25-1 and TRBJ2-6, with a possible D match to TRBD1 (6 bases). V gave up 11 bases and J gave up 3 bases, with 11 bases separating them. The CDR3 totals 13 residues. Per the germline V gene, CDR1 is MGHDK and CDR2 is SYGVNS. The CDR3 region is CAPQGGGANVLTF. The CDR3 DNA reads as TGTGCCCCACAGGGCGGTGGGGCCAACGTCCTGACTTTC.

J is TRBJ2-7 and V is TRBV5-1; 7 bases line up with TRBD1. V dropped 2 bases and J dropped 1; count of bases not matched to a gene: 0. This CDR3 has 13 amino acids. Germline V CDR1 and CDR2: SGHRS, YFSETQ. CDR3 amino acids: CASSFRGSYEQYF. Here the CDR3 DNA reads TGCGCCAGCAGCTTCAGGGGGTCCTACGAGCAGTACTTC.

The V gene is TRBV5-1, the J gene TRBJ1-6; 9 bases fit TRBD1. V dropped 5 bases and J dropped 8; count of bases not matched to a gene: 5. The germline CDR1 and CDR2 sequences are SGHRS and YFSETQ. CDR3 length: 14 amino acids. The CDR3 is CASRTGQGDSPLHF. CDR3 DNA: TGCGCCAGCAGAACGGGACAGGGAGATTCACCCCTCCACTTT.

The chain carries TRBV11-2 and TRBJ2-5; TRBD1 agrees at 9 bases. The CDR3 length is 17 residues. Trimming cost V 0 bases and J 4 bases; bases outside gene matches: 9. CDR1 SGHAT and CDR2 FQNNGV come from the germline V gene. CDR3 region: CASSLERPGQGGETQYF. DNA of the CDR3: TGTGCCAGCAGCTTAGAAAGGCCGGGACAGGGTGGAGAGACCCAGTACTTC. Drawing the rest from reference TRBV11-2 and TRBJ2-5, the complete variable domain is EAGVAQSPRYKIIEKRQSVAFWCNPISGHATLYWYQQILGQGPKLLIQFQNNGVVDDSQLPKDRFSAERLKGVDSTLKIQPAKLEDSAVYLCASSLERPGQGGETQYFGPGTRLLVL.

This clone has only a few counts. The V and J genes are TRBV6-5 and TRBJ1-6; possible D gene TRBD1, 6 bases. This CDR3 has 16 amino acids. Germline CDR1 and CDR2: MNHEY and SVGAGI. V was trimmed by 2 bases and J by 10 bases, leaving 18 bases between them. CDR3 residues: CASSYLNREPGSPLHF. CDR3 sequence (DNA): TGTGCCAGCAGTTACCTAAACAGGGAGCCCGGGTCACCCCTCCACTTT.

This clone was picked up one time. The genes are TRBV2 and TRBJ1-2; D is unresolved. This CDR3 has 13 amino acids. CDR1 is SNHLY and CDR2 is FYNNEI in the germline V gene. Trimming pared 3 bases from V and 8 bases from J, leaving 13 bases between. CDR3 nucleotide sequence: TGTGCCAGCAGTGAGAGCGTAGACGGCGGCTACACCTTC. This encodes CASSESVDGGYTF.

This sequence joins TRBV12-3 or TRBV12-4 and TRBJ2-3; no clear D gene. Trimming left V 7 bases short and J 4 bases short, with 9 bases between. The CDR3 contains 12 residues. The CDR3 reads CASTKEADTQYF. The CDR3 region has the DNA TGTGCCAGCACCAAAGAGGCAGATACGCAGTATTTT.

The chain has TRBV19 and TRBJ2-1, with 10 bases lining up with TRBD2. J gave up 9 bases and V 3 bases, and 11 bases lay outside the gene matches. Germline CDR1 reads LNHDA; CDR2 reads SQIVND (reference sequence). There are 16 residues in the CDR3. The CDR3 sequence: CASSIASSGRGSEQFF. CDR3 DNA: TGTGCCAGTAGTATCGCCTCTAGCGGGAGAGGGAGTGAGCAGTTCTTC. Drawing the rest from reference TRBV19 and TRBJ2-1, the complete variable domain is DGGITQSPKYLFRKEGQNVTLSCEQNLNHDAMYWYRQDPGQGLRLIYYSQIVNDFQKGDIAEGYSVSREKKESFPLTVTSAQKNPTAFYLCASSIASSGRGSEQFFGPGTRLTVL.

The chain employs TRBV5-1 and TRBJ2-3; perhaps TRBD2 as D (6 bases). The germline CDR1 and CDR2 sequences are SGHRS and YFSETQ. The CDR3 loop spans 16 amino acids. The V and J ends lost 4 bases and 6 bases respectively, with 21 bases between them. For the CDR3, the DNA is TGCGCCAGCAGCCTGCCCAAGGTAAGGGAGGCGGATACGCAGTATTTT. It specifies CASSLPKVREADTQYF.

The chain recombines TRBV14 with TRBJ2-2; tentative D call: TRBD1 (6 bases). Looked up from germline, CDR1 is SGHDN and CDR2 is FVKESK. The CDR3 is made up of 16 amino acids. V was cut by 0 bases and J by 0 bases, with 8 bases left in between. The CDR3 protein is CASSQEWGPNTGELFF. The CDR3, as DNA: TGTGCCAGCAGCCAAGAGTGGGGGCCGAACACCGGGGAGCTGTTTTTT.

The chain uses TRBV5-1 and TRBJ2-7, with D maybe TRBD1 (6 bases). Trimming took off 0 bases at V and 2 bases at J, with 12 bases between the two ends. CDR1 SGHRS and CDR2 YFSETQ come from the germline V gene. The CDR3 is made up of 15 amino acids. CDR3: CASSLGQAPTYEQYF. The CDR3 bases are TGCGCCAGCAGCTTGGGACAGGCCCCCACCTACGAGCAGTACTTC.

This chain connects TRBV4-1 to TRBJ2-5; 12 positions match TRBD2. The germline CDR1 and CDR2 sequences are MGHRA and YSYEKL. V was pared by 1 base and J by 5 bases, with 11 bases of the junction left unmatched. The CDR3 is 18 residues long. CDR3 amino acids: CASSQGWASGRAGETQYF. The CDR3 coding sequence is TGCGCCAGCAGCCAAGGATGGGCTAGCGGGAGGGCCGGGGAGACCCAGTACTTC.

The chain recombines TRBV2 with TRBJ2-3, with 8 bases aligning to TRBD1. The germline V gene encodes CDR1 SNHLY and CDR2 FYNNEI. The CDR3 runs 14 residues. Germline trimming cut 7 bases from V and 1 base from J; bases unmatched to any gene: 4. The CDR3 loop is CASTTDRGTDTQYF. The CDR3 nucleotides read TGTGCCAGCACCACGGACAGGGGCACAGATACGCAGTATTTT.

The rearrangement uses TRBV9 and TRBJ1-1; possibly TRBD1 for D (5 bases). The CDR3 is 14 residues long. Germline CDR1 and CDR2: SGDLS and YYNGEE. The V end was cut by 6 bases, the J end by 1 base, with 13 bases between. CDR3 coding DNA: TGTGCCAGCAACCCTCGGGGGGAGAACACTGAAGCTTTCTTT. The encoded protein is CASNPRGENTEAFF.

The chain combines TRBV21-1 with TRBJ2-3; TRBD2, as called in the table, went unchecked against the DNA. TRBV21-1 corresponds to a pseudogene. The CDR3 runs to 16 residues. The CDR3 sequence: CASSFSGGLSTDTQYF. In DNA, the CDR3 is TGTGCCAGCAGCTTTAGCGGGGGACTTAGCACAGATACGCAGTATTTT.

This chain connects TRBV4-3 to TRBJ2-7, with TRBD2 matching over 10 bases. The CDR3 covers 18 residues. Germline assignment: CDR1 LGHNA and CDR2 YSLEER. Trimming removed 0 bases from V and 1 base from J; junction bases left unmatched: 9. The CDR3 DNA reads TGCGCCAGCAGCCAAGATGTAGCGGGAGGACAGTATTCCTACGAGCAGTACTTC. Translation gives CASSQDVAGGQYSYEQYF.

The CDR3 DNA follows: TGTGCCAGCAGCTTACCAGGAAACTATGGCTACACCTTC. This gives the protein CASSLPGNYGYTF. The V gene is TRBV11-3, the J gene TRBJ1-2, with D hard to call. V lost 2 bases and J lost 2, with 6 bases in between. This CDR3 region has 13 residues. The V gene's germline CDR1 is SGHNT and CDR2 YENEEA.

V is TRBV5-1 and J is TRBJ1-4; 11 bases match TRBD1. Germline-derived CDR1 and CDR2 are SGHRS and YFSETQ. Germline trimming cut 4 bases from V and 7 bases from J; bases unmatched to any gene: 9. The CDR3 totals 16 residues. The CDR3 nucleotides are TGCGCCAGCAGCCCGACGGGACAGGGGGTGGTTGAAAAACTGTTTTTT. Translating it yields CASSPTGQGVVEKLFF.

The chain couples TRBV18 to TRBJ2-2; a possible D gene is TRBD1 (6 bases). The V gene lost 1 base and the J gene lost 1 base, with 7 bases spanning the gap. This CDR3 comprises 15 residues. From germline, CDR1 is KGHSH and CDR2 LQKENI. For the CDR3, the DNA is TGTGCCAGCTCACCACGGGGGCTGAACACCGGGGAGCTGTTTTTT. Translation gives CASSPRGLNTGELFF.

This clone was detected a few times. CDR3 in amino acids: CASSLSFSRGAARYEQYF. The CDR3 nucleotides read TGTGCCAGCAGTTTATCCTTTTCTCGGGGGGCCGCTCGCTACGAGCAGTACTTC. This chain uses TRBV27 with TRBJ2-7, with D possibly being TRBD2 (7 bases). Trimming shortened V by 0 bases and J by 3 bases, and 21 bases separated the two germline ends. CDR3 length: 18 residues. Germline-derived CDR1 and CDR2 are MNHEY and SMNVEV (reference sequence).

The chain carries TRBV5-4 and TRBJ2-5; TRBD1 matches at 7 bases. The length of the CDR3 is 16 residues. Germline CDR1 is SGHNT and CDR2 is YYREEE (reference sequence). V was pared by 5 bases and J by 0 bases, with 10 bases of the junction left unmatched. Written as DNA, the CDR3 is TGTGCCAGCAGTCACCCCGGACAGGAACACCAAGAGACCCAGTACTTC. Translating gives CASSHPGQEHQETQYF.

V gene TRBV6-5 combines with J gene TRBJ1-1; D not resolved. Germline V gene sequence: CDR1 MNHEY, CDR2 SVGAGI. Trimming stripped 0 bases from V and 3 bases from J, with 5 bases between. The CDR3 has 13 amino acids. The CDR3 sequence: CASSYSGHTEAFF. Here the CDR3 DNA reads TGTGCCAGCAGTTACTCTGGCCACACTGAAGCTTTCTTT.

The genes are TRBV27 and TRBJ1-1, with D possibly being TRBD1 (6 bases). There are 13 residues in the CDR3. V lost 6 bases and J 10 bases, leaving 18 bases between the germline ends. Per germline, CDR1 MNHEY and CDR2 SMNVEV (reference sequence). The CDR3 region has the DNA TGTGCCAGCAGAACCGGGGACACGACCCGAGCTTTCTTT. Its protein product is CASRTGDTTRAFF.

The V gene is TRBV19, the J gene TRBJ2-2, with 9 bases identical to TRBD2. Germline CDR1 and CDR2: LNHDA and SQIVND (reference sequence). Trimming removed 7 bases from V and 8 bases from J; junction bases left unmatched: 14. This CDR3 has 16 residues. In DNA, the CDR3 is TGTGCCAGTACCCCTTCGGGACTAGCCCTGTATGGGGAGCTGTTTTTT. It translates to CASTPSGLALYGELFF.

DNA for the CDR3: TGCGCCAGCAGCCAAGAGGACAGGGTGGTCGGCGGGGAGCTGTTTTTT. Protein: CASSQEDRVVGGELFF. The chain couples TRBV4-1 to TRBJ2-2; 8 bases are a match to TRBD1. This CDR3 region has 16 residues. Germline lookup yields CDR1 MGHRA and CDR2 YSYEKL. J was trimmed by 7 bases and V by 0 bases; bases with no gene match: 7.